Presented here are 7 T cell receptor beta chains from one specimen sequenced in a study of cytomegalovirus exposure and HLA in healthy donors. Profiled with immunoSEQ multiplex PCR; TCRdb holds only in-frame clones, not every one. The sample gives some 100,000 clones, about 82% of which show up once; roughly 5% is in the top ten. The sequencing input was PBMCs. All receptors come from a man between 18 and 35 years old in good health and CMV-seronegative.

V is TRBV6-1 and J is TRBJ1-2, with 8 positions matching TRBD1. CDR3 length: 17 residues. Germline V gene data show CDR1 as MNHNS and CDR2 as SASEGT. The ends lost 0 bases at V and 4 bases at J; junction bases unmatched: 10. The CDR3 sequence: CASSEAVQGVFSYGYTF. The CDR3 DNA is TGTGCCAGCAGTGAAGCCGTACAGGGGGTGTTTAGCTATGGCTACACCTTC.

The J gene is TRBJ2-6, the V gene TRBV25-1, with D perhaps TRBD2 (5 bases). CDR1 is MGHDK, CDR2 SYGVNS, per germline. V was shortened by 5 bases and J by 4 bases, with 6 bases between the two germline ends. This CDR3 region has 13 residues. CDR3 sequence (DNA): TGTGCCAGCAGTCCGGGAGGGGCCAACGTCCTGACTTTC. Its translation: CASSPGGANVLTF.

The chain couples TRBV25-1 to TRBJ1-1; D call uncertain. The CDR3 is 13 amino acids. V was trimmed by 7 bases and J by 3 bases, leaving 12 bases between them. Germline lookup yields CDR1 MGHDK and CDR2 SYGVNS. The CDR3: CASTTGKDTEAFF. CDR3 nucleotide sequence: TGTGCCAGCACCACCGGGAAGGACACTGAAGCTTTCTTT.

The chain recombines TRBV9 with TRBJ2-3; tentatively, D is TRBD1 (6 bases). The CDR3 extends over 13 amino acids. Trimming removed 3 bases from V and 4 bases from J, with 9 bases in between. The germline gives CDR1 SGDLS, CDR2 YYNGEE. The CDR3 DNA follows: TGTGCCAGCAGCGGAGGGGGTTCAGATACGCAGTATTTT. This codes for CASSGGGSDTQYF.

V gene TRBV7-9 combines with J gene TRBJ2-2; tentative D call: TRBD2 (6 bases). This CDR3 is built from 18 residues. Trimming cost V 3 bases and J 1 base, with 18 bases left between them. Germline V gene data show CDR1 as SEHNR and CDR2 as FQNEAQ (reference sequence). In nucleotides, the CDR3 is TGTGCCAGCAGCTTGCCCACGCGTCTAGCGAAGAACACCGGGGAGCTGTTTTTT. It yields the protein CASSLPTRLAKNTGELFF.

CDR3 region: CASSAGQGSFGNTIYF. DNA of the CDR3: TGCGCCAGCAGCGCCGGACAGGGGAGTTTTGGAAACACCATATATTTT. The chain couples TRBV5-1 to TRBJ1-3; 9 nucleotides agree with TRBD1. CDR3 length: 16 amino acids. The J segment lost 3 bases and the V segment lost 4 bases, leaving 8 bases of the junction unmatched. The germline V gene has CDR1 SGHRS and CDR2 YFSETQ.

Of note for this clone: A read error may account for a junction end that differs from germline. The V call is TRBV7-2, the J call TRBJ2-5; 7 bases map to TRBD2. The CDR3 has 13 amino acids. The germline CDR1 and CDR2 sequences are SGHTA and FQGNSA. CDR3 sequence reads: CASTLREGGTQYF. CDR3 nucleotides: TGTGCCAGCACCTTAAGGGAGGGAGGAACCCAGTACTTC.